Presented here are 21 T cell receptor beta chains from one specimen sequenced in a study of OX40 agonist ivuxolimab in advanced cancers. Profiled with immunoSEQ multiplex PCR; TCRdb holds only in-frame clones, not every one. The sample records about 54,000 clones, approximately 80% being singletons. Source: CD4+ or CD8+ T cells sorted from blood, taken in a trial of the OX40 agonist ivuxolimab. The receptor set was obtained from an adult with an advanced solid tumor such as melanoma, head and neck, liver or kidney cancer.

This chain connects TRBV27 to TRBJ2-5; either TRBD1 or TRBD2 may fit D (5 bases each). From germline, CDR1 is MNHEY and CDR2 SMNVEV (reference sequence). There are 16 residues in the CDR3. Trimming took off 7 bases at V and 2 bases at J, with 20 bases between the two ends. CDR3 sequence reads: CASTPTAPRRQETQYF. The CDR3 bases are TGTGCCAGCACCCCGACAGCCCCGAGGAGGCAAGAGACCCAGTACTTC.

The table lists this clone with a count of one. The chain carries TRBV4-1 and TRBJ2-3; D remains ambiguous. Germline CDR1 and CDR2: MGHRA and YSYEKL. The CDR3 is 14 amino acids. Deletions cut 4 bases from V and 8 bases from J, with 16 bases between. In DNA form, the CDR3 reads TGCGCCAGCAGCCTTGAGACTGTCATCGGTACGCAGTATTTT. Encoded protein: CASSLETVIGTQYF.

V usage is TRBV10-2 and J usage is TRBJ1-3; no definite D call. Germline lookup yields CDR1 WSHSY and CDR2 SAAADI. This CDR3 is built from 15 residues. V shed 3 bases and J shed 0 bases, with 9 bases lying between them. CDR3 protein: CASSDHGLSGNTIYF. In DNA, the CDR3 is TGCGCCAGCAGTGACCACGGCCTCTCTGGAAACACCATATATTTT.

The CDR3 here is CASRTGTSAPHEQYF. The CDR3 coding sequence is TGTGCCAGCAGAACCGGGACTAGCGCCCCCCACGAGCAGTACTTC. The V and J genes are TRBV2 and TRBJ2-7; 10 bases are shared with TRBD2. Germline lookup yields CDR1 SNHLY and CDR2 FYNNEI. Trimming at V came to 6 bases and at J to 5 bases, leaving 10 bases not matched to a gene. There are 15 residues in the CDR3.

This chain joins TRBV7-8 and TRBJ1-1; no reliable D call. This CDR3 is built from 13 residues. Germline-derived CDR1 and CDR2 are SGHVS and FQNEAQ. Trimming took 1 base from V and 10 from J, leaving 13 bases between them. This CDR3 is CASSLGRVEAAFF. For the CDR3, the DNA is TGTGCCAGCAGCTTAGGGAGGGTTGAGGCAGCTTTCTTT.

This sequence joins TRBV6-6 and TRBJ2-2; 13 nucleotides line up with TRBD2. V lost 5 bases, J lost 7 bases, and 4 bases stayed unmatched. There are 15 residues in the CDR3. Germline values: CDR1 MNHNY, CDR2 SVGAGI (reference sequence). This CDR3 reads CASSPGLAGIGELFF. The CDR3 DNA is TGTGCCAGCAGTCCGGGACTAGCGGGGATCGGGGAGCTGTTTTTT.

The chain couples TRBV19 to TRBJ1-3; no clear D. Trimming pared 3 bases from V and 0 bases from J, leaving 9 bases between. The CDR3 runs to 15 residues. Germline assignment: CDR1 LNHDA and CDR2 SQIVND (reference sequence). The CDR3 loop is CASSMVRSSGNTIYF. Here the CDR3 DNA reads TGTGCCAGTAGTATGGTCCGCAGCTCTGGAAACACCATATATTTT.

V usage is TRBV5-8 and J usage is TRBJ2-1, with 10 bases that match TRBD2. The V gene end was trimmed by 4 bases and the J gene end by 3 bases; junction bases not matched to a gene: 19. The CDR3 spans 20 residues. CDR1 is SGHTS, CDR2 YDEGEE, per germline. The CDR3, as DNA: TGTGCCAGCAGCCCGTTCGGGGCCTGGGATGAGCGGGGGGGCTACAATGAGCAGTTCTTC. It codes for CASSPFGAWDERGGYNEQFF.

The J gene is TRBJ2-2, the V gene TRBV11-2; 13 positions match TRBD2. The J segment lost 8 bases and the V segment lost 5 bases, leaving 8 bases of the junction unmatched. The germline V gene encodes CDR1 SGHAT and CDR2 FQNNGV. CDR3 size: 16 residues. The CDR3 is CASSRGLAGRIGELFF. The CDR3 DNA reads as TGTGCCAGCAGCAGGGGACTAGCGGGAAGGATAGGGGAGCTGTTTTTT.

The chain combines TRBV9 with TRBJ1-3; D uncertain. Per the germline V gene, CDR1 is SGDLS and CDR2 is YYNGEE. The CDR3 runs 16 residues. Trimming stripped 7 bases from V and 0 bases from J, with 17 bases between. The CDR3: CASAVQPRNSGNTIYF. The DNA of the CDR3 is TGTGCCAGCGCGGTCCAGCCTCGAAACTCTGGAAACACCATATATTTT.

The V call is TRBV6-6, the J call TRBJ2-1; no reliable D call. Trimming left V 6 bases short and J 3 bases short, with 9 bases between. The germline gives CDR1 MNHNY, CDR2 SVGAGI (reference sequence). This CDR3 region has 13 residues. The CDR3 bases are TGTGCCAGCAGATCCCAGAGCTACAATGAGCAGTTCTTC. This encodes CASRSQSYNEQFF.

The chain links TRBV28 to TRBJ1-2; tentatively, D is TRBD1 (5 bases). Deletions cut 5 bases from V and 8 bases from J, with 12 bases between. Germline V gene data show CDR1 as MDHEN and CDR2 as SYDVKM. This CDR3 has 12 amino acids. The CDR3 DNA reads as TGTGCCAGCAGTGGTCAGGGCTGGGGCTACACCTTC. Translation gives CASSGQGWGYTF.

The genes are TRBV29-1 and TRBJ2-1; TRBD1 agrees at 9 bases. The CDR3 runs to 13 residues. The germline gives CDR1 SQVTM, CDR2 ANQGSEA. Trimming took 6 bases from V and 7 from J; bases not matched to a gene: 7. CDR3 amino acids: CSVAQGARNEQFF. CDR3 bases: TGCAGCGTAGCACAGGGGGCTAGGAATGAGCAGTTCTTC.

The chain links TRBV10-3 to TRBJ2-6, with 12 bases aligning to TRBD1. V trimming: 6 bases; J trimming: 4 bases; junction bases outside the gene matches: 7. This CDR3 comprises 17 residues. Germline V gene sequence: CDR1 ENHRY, CDR2 SYGVKD. The DNA for the CDR3 is TGTGCCATCAGCGGGACAGGGGGCTCAACGGGGGCCAACGTCCTGACTTTC. Its translation is CAISGTGGSTGANVLTF.

The genes are TRBV29-1 and TRBJ1-3, with D perhaps TRBD1 (6 bases). CDR1 and CDR2 from the germline V gene are SQVTM and ANQGSEA. V lost 6 bases and J 1 base, leaving 19 bases between the germline ends. The CDR3 consists of 16 residues. The CDR3 bases are TGCAGCGTCGTCCCCCAGGGGTCACAATCTGGAAACACCATATATTTT. This gives the protein CSVVPQGSQSGNTIYF.

V usage is TRBV18 and J usage is TRBJ2-1; 7 nucleotides agree with TRBD1. CDR1 KGHSH and CDR2 LQKENI come from the germline V gene. The CDR3 sequence is 15 residues long. The V gene end was trimmed by 3 bases and the J gene end by 0 bases; junction bases not matched to a gene: 2. As DNA, the CDR3 is TGTGCCAGCTCACCCCGGGACAGCTCCTACAATGAGCAGTTCTTC. This gives the protein CASSPRDSSYNEQFF.

This chain uses TRBV15 with TRBJ2-5; maybe TRBD2 (6 bases). Germline CDR1 LNHNV, CDR2 YYDKDF (reference sequence). V lost 1 base and J lost 2, with 11 bases in between. This CDR3 has 15 residues. CDR3 coding DNA: TGTGCCACCAGCAGAGTTAGCGGCTTACAAGAGACCCAGTACTTC. Its protein product is CATSRVSGLQETQYF.

The V and J genes are TRBV7-6 and TRBJ1-3, with unresolved D. This CDR3 contains 15 residues. Per germline, CDR1 SGHVS and CDR2 FNYEAQ. With 5 bases removed from V and 2 bases from J, the gap between germline ends came to 13 bases. CDR3 sequence: CASSGEQPTGNTIYF. The CDR3 coding sequence is TGTGCCAGCAGCGGGGAACAGCCGACTGGAAACACCATATATTTT.

The rearrangement uses TRBV27 and TRBJ2-1; D is possibly TRBD1 or TRBD2 (5 bases each). Germline V lookup: CDR1 MNHEY, CDR2 SMNVEV (reference sequence). The CDR3 is made up of 15 amino acids. V gave up 1 base and J gave up 7 bases, with 14 bases separating them. The CDR3 region has the DNA TGTGCCAGCAGTTTATTCCGGGGCGTGGGGAATGAGCAGTTCTTC. This sequence encodes CASSLFRGVGNEQFF.

This clone qualifies as medium-sized. The CDR3 DNA reads TGCAGCGTCCCGGGGACAGGGGGAGGAAACACCATATATTTT. Translated: CSVPGTGGGNTIYF. This chain connects TRBV29-1 to TRBJ1-3; 11 bases line up with TRBD1. The trim removed 6 bases at V and 4 bases at J, leaving 5 bases unmatched. Germline V CDR1 and CDR2: SQVTM, ANQGSEA. The CDR3 runs 14 residues.

The chain joins TRBV28 to TRBJ1-2; D ambiguous. Germline CDR1 reads MDHEN; CDR2 reads SYDVKM. CDR3 length: 19 amino acids. The V and J ends lost 5 bases and 0 bases respectively, with 25 bases between them. The DNA for the CDR3 is TGTGCCAGCAGTGACCCCCCCGGGTACCGAATTCACCCTAACTATGGCTACACCTTC. Encoded protein: CASSDPPGYRIHPNYGYTF.